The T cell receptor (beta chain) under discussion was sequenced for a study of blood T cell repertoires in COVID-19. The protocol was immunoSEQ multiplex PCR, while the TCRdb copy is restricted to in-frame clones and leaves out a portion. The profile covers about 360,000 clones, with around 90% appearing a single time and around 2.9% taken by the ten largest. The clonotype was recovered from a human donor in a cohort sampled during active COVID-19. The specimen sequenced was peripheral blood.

In DNA, the CDR3 is TGTGCCAGCAGCCAGGCAGGGGACACTGAAGCTTTCTTT. This translates into CASSQAGDTEAFF. This rearrangement joins TRBV11-3 to TRBJ1-1; maybe TRBD1 (6 bases). V lost 5 bases and J 3 bases, leaving 10 bases between the germline ends. CDR3 length: 13 amino acids. Germline values: CDR1 SGHNT, CDR2 YENEEA.